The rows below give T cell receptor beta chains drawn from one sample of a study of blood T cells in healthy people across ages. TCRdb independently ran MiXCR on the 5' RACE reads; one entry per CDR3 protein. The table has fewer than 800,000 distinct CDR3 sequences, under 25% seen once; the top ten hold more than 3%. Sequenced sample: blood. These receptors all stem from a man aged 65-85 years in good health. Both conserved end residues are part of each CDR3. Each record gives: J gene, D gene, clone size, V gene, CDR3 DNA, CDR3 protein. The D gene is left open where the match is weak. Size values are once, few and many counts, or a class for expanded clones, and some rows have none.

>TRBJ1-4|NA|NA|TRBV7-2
TGTGCCAGCAGCTTAGCCAGGGCAGAGAATGAAAAACTGTTTTTT
CASSLARAENEKLFF
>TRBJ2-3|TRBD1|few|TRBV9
TGTGCCAGCAGCGACCTTGCGGGGACAGGGGTAGAAGATACGCAGTATTTT
CASSDLAGTGVEDTQYF
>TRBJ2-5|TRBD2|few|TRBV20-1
TGCAGTGCTAGAGATTTCCTCTTAGCGGGAGGCAGAGGAGAGACCCAGTACTTC
CSARDFLLAGGRGETQYF
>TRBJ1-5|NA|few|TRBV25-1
TGTGCCAGCAGACTAAAACGGGAACGGGACAATCAGCCCCAGCATTTT
CASRLKRERDNQPQHF
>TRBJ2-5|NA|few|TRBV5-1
TGCGCCAGCAGGAGGCTTGAGAGAGAGACCCAGTACTTC
CASRRLERETQYF
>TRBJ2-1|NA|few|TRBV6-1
TGTGCCAGCAGTGAGGGGGCGGGACGGCACAATGAGCAGTTCTTC
CASSEGAGRHNEQFF
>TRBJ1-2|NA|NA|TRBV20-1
TGCAGTGCTCCGGACAGTGACTCCTATGGCTACACCTTC
CSAPDSDSYGYTF
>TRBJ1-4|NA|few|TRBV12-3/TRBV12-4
TGTGCCAGCGCCCGGGATTTGGAAAAACTGTTTTTT
CASARDLEKLFF
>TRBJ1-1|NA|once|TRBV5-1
TGCGCCAGCAGCTTCAGGGACAACACTGAAGCTTTCTTT
CASSFRDNTEAFF
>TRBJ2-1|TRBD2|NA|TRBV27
TGTGCCAGCAGTTCGTCCCGGGGCGGGGGTGAGCAGTTCTTC
CASSSSRGGGEQFF
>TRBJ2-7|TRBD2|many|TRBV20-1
TGCAGTGCTAGACCAGCGGGAGGAAGGGTGTACGAGCAGTACTTC
CSARPAGGRVYEQYF
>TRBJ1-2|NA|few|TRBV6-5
TGTGCCAGCAGTTACTCTGTTCAGGGAGGTGGCTACACCTTC
CASSYSVQGGGYTF
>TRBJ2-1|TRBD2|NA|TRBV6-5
TGTGCCAGCAGTTACTTTGCGGGAGGGCCCGGAGAGCAGTTCTTC
CASSYFAGGPGEQFF
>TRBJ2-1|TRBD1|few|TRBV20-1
TGCAGTGCTTTACCAGGGGGCGCGGGCAATGAGCAGTTCTTC
CSALPGGAGNEQFF
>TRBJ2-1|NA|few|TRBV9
TGTGCCAGCAGCGTAGCTGAAGGGCCCTACAATGAGCAGTTCTTC
CASSVAEGPYNEQFF
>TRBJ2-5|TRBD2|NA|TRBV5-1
TGCGCCAGCAGCCTGTTTAGCGGGGGGGCCATTAGACGAGAGACCCAGTACTTC
CASSLFSGGAIRRETQYF
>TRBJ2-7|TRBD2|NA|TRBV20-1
TGCAGTGCTATCGAGACTAGCGGAAAGTACGAGCAGTACTTC
CSAIETSGKYEQYF
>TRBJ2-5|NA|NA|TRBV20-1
TGCAGTGCCAATGGGTACCAAGAGACCCAGTACTTC
CSANGYQETQYF
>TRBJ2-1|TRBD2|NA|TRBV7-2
TGTGCCAGCAGCACCGGGACTAGCGGAGCCTACAATGAGCAGTTCTTC
CASSTGTSGAYNEQFF
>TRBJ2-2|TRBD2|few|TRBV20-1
TGCAGTGCTAGAGGCCGGACTAGCGGGAGGTGGACCGGGGAGCTGTTTTTT
CSARGRTSGRWTGELFF
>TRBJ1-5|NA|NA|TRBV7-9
TGTGCCAGCAGCAAAGGGAGGTCAAGCAATCAGCCCCAGCATTTT
CASSKGRSSNQPQHF
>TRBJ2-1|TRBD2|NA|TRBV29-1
TGCAGCGTTGAAGACGGACTAGCGGGAGTCAATGAGCAGTTCTTC
CSVEDGLAGVNEQFF
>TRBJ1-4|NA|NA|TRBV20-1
TGCAGTGCTAGAGATCTCGTAGGGGAAGATAATGTAAAACTGTTTTTT
CSARDLVGEDNVKLFF
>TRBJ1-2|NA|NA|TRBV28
TGTGCCAGCAGCCTACAGGACAGCAGCGGTGGCTACACCTTC
CASSLQDSSGGYTF
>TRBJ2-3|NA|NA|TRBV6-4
TGTGCCAGCACGACCCGGGCCCCGAGGACAGATACGCAGTATTTT
CASTTRAPRTDTQYF
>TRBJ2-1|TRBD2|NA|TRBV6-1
TGTGCCAGCAGTGAATGGAGCGGGAGTACCCACAATGAGCAGTTCTTC
CASSEWSGSTHNEQFF
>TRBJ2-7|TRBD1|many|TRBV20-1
TGCAGTGTATCCAGGGGGCGGTCAGGACCCTACGAGCAGTACTTC
CSVSRGRSGPYEQYF
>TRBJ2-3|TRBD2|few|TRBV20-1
TGCAGTGCTATACCTAGCGGTAGCACAGATACGCAGTATTTT
CSAIPSGSTDTQYF
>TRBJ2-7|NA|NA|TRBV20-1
TGCAGTGCTAGAGATTATGGACACTACGAGCAGTACTTC
CSARDYGHYEQYF
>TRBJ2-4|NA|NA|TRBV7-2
TGTGCCAGCAGCCCCCCCGGTGGTATTCAGTACTTC
CASSPPGGIQYF
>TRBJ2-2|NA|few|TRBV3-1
TGTGCCAGCTTACGCCGAACCGGGGAGCTGTTTTTT
CASLRRTGELFF
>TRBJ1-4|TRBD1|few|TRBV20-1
TGCAGTGCTAGACCAACAGGGGGCGGGAATGAAAAACTGTTTTTT
CSARPTGGGNEKLFF
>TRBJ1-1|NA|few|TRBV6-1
TGTGCCAGCAGTGCAGACAGATACACTGAAGCTTTCTTT
CASSADRYTEAFF
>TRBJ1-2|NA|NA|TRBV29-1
TGCAGCGTTTTGAGGGAACGAGGCTACACCTTC
CSVLRERGYTF
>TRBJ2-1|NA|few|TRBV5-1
TGCGCCAGCGGACGCGGGGGCCCCTCCTACAATGAGCAGTTCTTC
CASGRGGPSYNEQFF
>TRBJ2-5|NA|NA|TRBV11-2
TGTGCCAGCGCCTATCAGCCGGGGCAAGAGACCCAGTACTTC
CASAYQPGQETQYF
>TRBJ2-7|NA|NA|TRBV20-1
TGCAGTGCTAAAGAGGCGGGAACACTCTACGAGCAGTACTTC
CSAKEAGTLYEQYF
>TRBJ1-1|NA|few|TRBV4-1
TGCGCCAGCAGCCAAGATGTCTACGCAGTTTGCTTCTTT
CASSQDVYAVCFF
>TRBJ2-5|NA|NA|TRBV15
TGTGCCACCAGCAGAGATGGAGCGGGCGAAGAGACCCAGTACTTC
CATSRDGAGEETQYF
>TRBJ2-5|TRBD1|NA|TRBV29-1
TGCAGCGTTCGAAGAGAGACAGGGAGAGAGACCCAGTACTTC
CSVRRETGRETQYF
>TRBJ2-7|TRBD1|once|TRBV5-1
TGCGCCAGCAGCTTGGACATAGCAGGGGGCAAGAACGAGCAGTACTTC
CASSLDIAGGKNEQYF
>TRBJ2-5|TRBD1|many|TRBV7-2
TGTGCCAGCAGCTTAGTTCCAGGGGGCGTCGAGACCCAGTACTTC
CASSLVPGGVETQYF
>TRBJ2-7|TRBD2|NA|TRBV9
TGTGCCAGCAGCGCTAGCGGAAACTCCTACGAGCAGTACTTC
CASSASGNSYEQYF
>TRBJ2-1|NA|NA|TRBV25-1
TGTGCCAGCAGTGAATCCCCTAGCTATGAGCAGTTCTTC
CASSESPSYEQFF
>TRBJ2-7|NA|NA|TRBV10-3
TGTGCCATCAGTGAGTCGGGGGCAGGAGCCTACGAGCAGTACTTC
CAISESGAGAYEQYF
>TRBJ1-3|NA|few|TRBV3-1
TGTGCCAGCACCCTCCAGGGGACACTGATCTCTGGAAACACCATATATTTT
CASTLQGTLISGNTIYF
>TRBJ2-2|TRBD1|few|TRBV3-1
TGTGCCAGCAGCCATAGCCGAGGGACAGGGAACACCGGGGAGCTGTTTTTT
CASSHSRGTGNTGELFF
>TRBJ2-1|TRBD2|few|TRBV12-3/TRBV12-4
TGTGCCAGCAGCCCCTCCCGCGGGGGACTAGCGGGAGTGACTAATGAGCAGTTCTTC
CASSPSRGGLAGVTNEQFF
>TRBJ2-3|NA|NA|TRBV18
TGTGCCAGCTCACCACCTGTCTCAGATACGCAGTATTTT
CASSPPVSDTQYF
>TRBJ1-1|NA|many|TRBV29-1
TGCAGGGCAGACAGTTACAACACTGAAGCTTTCTTT
CRADSYNTEAFF
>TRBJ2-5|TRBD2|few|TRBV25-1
TGTGCCAGCAGTGATTGGAGCGGGAGCGTGGAGACCCAGTACTTC
CASSDWSGSVETQYF
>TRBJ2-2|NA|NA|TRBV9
TGTGCCAGCAGTGTAGGTTATGGCACCGGGGAGCTGTTTTTT
CASSVGYGTGELFF
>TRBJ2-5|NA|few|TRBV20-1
TGCAGTGTTAAGGCTGGGGCCGGGGAGACCCAGTACTTC
CSVKAGAGETQYF
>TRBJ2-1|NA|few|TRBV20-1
TGCAGTGCGACCTCCGGGGGGCAGGATGAGCAGTTCTTC
CSATSGGQDEQFF
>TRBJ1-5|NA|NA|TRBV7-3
TGTGCCAGCAACTTAAAACGGGGGCAGGCCCCCAGTCAGCCCCAGCATTTT
CASNLKRGQAPSQPQHF
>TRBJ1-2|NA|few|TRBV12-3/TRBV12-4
TGTGCCAGCAGTTTAGCGTCTCAATGGGATGGCTACACCTTC
CASSLASQWDGYTF
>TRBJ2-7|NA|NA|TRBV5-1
TGCGCCAGCAGCTTCCCTGACGGATCCTACGAGCAGTACTTC
CASSFPDGSYEQYF
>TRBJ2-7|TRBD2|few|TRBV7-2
TGTGCCAGCAGCCCGCGACTAGCGGGAGTTGGCGAGCAGTACTTC
CASSPRLAGVGEQYF
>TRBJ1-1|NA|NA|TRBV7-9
TGTACCAGCAGCTTCAGGGGGAACACTGAAGCTTTCTTT
CTSSFRGNTEAFF
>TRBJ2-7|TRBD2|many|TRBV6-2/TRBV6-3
TGTGCCAGCAGTTACGCACTCCGGGGGGACGAGCAGTACTTC
CASSYALRGDEQYF